This TCR beta chain emerged from a study of human T cells and chemical hapten exposure. Overall study: All patients underwent weekly scalp dosing with diphenylcyclopropenone for the full approximately 25-week study. Affected patients, primarily female, had alopecia areata, totalis or universalis. Whole-study results and caveats: Versus controls, expanded TCRs had significantly more large CDR3 similarity clusters.

Noted time point: patch test 2, 6 weeks after DPC sensitization. Treatment: therapeutic diphenylcyclopropenone sensitization with weekly scalp DPC. Donation of samples came from alopecia patients who were 18 to 70 years old and suitable for DPC. This clonotype was observed many times. What it binds is unknown. The CDR3 contains 14 residues. V lost 8 bases and J 0 bases, leaving 8 bases between the germline ends. CDR1 is PRHDT and CDR2 is FYEKMQ in the germline V gene (reference sequence). TCRdb re-called the RACE reads through MiXCR, storing one row per CDR3 protein. Here the sample spans under 450,000 distinct CDR3 sequences, roughly 6% being singletons.

The sample consisted of whole blood, taken in connection with sensitization to the hapten diphenylcyclopropenone (DPC). This rearrangement joins TRBV13 to TRBJ2-6; D not certain. The TCR sequence derives from a woman under 30 with alopecia areata. Some clones in this sample may be carry-over from other donors' samples. CDR3 amino acids: CASRVGSGANVLTF. The CDR3 region has the DNA TGTGCCAGCCGGGTCGGCTCTGGGGCCAACGTCCTGACTTTC.